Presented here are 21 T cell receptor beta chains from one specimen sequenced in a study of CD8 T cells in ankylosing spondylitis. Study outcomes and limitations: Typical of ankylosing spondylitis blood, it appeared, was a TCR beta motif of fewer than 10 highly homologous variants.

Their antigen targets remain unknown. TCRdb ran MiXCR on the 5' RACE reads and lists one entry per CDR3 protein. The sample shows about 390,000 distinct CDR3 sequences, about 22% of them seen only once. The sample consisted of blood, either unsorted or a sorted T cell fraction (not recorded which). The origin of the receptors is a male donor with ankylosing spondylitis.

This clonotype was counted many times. CDR3 DNA: TGTGCCAGCAGTTCCCTGGGAGGGGGCCCCACCTCCTACAATGAGCAGTTCTTC. Translation: CASSSLGGGPTSYNEQFF. The chain combines TRBV12-3 or TRBV12-4 with TRBJ2-1; D tentatively fits TRBD1 or TRBD2 (7 bases each). The V gene lost 4 bases and the J gene lost 0 bases, with 19 bases spanning the gap. The CDR3 spans 18 residues.

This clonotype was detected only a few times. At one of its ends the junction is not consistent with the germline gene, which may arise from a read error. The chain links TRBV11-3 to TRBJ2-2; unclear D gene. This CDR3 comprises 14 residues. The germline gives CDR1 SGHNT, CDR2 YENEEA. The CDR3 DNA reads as TGTGCCAGTAGCTTGGGGTACGAGGCCGGGGAGCTGTTTTTT. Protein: CASSLGYEAGELFF. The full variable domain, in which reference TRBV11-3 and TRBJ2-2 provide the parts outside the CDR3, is EAGVVQSPRYKIIEKKQPVAFWCNPISGHNTLYWYLQNLGQGPELLIRYENEEAVDDSQLPKDRFSAERLKGVDSTLKIQPAELGDSAVYLCASSLGYEAGELFFGEGSRLTVL.

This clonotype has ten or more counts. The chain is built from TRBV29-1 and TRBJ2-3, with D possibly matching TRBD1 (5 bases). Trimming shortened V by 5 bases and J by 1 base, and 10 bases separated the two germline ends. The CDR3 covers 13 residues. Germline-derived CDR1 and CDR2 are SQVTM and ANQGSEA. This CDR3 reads CSVLDTGTDTQYF. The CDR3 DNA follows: TGCAGCGTTTTGGACACGGGCACAGATACGCAGTATTTT.

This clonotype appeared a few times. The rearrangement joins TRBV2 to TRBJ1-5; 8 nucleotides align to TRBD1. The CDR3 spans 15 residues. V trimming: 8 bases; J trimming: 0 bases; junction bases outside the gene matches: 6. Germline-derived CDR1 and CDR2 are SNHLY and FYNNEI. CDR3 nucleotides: TGTGCCAGCGGACAGGGTCCCGTTAGCAATCAGCCCCAGCATTTT. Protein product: CASGQGPVSNQPQHF.

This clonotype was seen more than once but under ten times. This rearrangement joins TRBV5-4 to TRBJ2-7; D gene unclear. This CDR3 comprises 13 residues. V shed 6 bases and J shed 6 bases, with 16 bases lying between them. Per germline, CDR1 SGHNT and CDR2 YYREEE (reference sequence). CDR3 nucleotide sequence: TGTGCCAGCACCTATTCCAGGAGCAGCGAGCAGTACTTC. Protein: CASTYSRSSEQYF.

The chain's CDR3 is CASRWGPGEQPQHF. The DNA for the CDR3 is TGTGCCAGCAGGTGGGGCCCCGGGGAGCAGCCCCAGCATTTT. This rearrangement joins TRBV12-3 or TRBV12-4 to TRBJ1-5, with a weak D call TRBD1 (5 bases). The V end was cut by 6 bases, the J end by 7 bases, with 16 bases between. CDR3 length: 14 amino acids.

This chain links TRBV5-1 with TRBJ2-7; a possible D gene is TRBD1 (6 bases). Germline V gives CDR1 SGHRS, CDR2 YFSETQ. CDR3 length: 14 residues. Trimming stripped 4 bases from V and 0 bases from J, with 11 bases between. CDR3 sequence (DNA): TGCGCCAGCAGCCATAACAGGGTCTCCTACGAGCAGTACTTC. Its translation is CASSHNRVSYEQYF. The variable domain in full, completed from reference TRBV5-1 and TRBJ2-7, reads KAGVTQTPRYLIKTRGQQVTLSCSPISGHRSVSWYQQTPGQGLQFLFEYFSETQRNKGNFPGRFSGRQFSNSRSEMNVSTLELGDSALYLCASSHNRVSYEQYFGPGTRLTVT.

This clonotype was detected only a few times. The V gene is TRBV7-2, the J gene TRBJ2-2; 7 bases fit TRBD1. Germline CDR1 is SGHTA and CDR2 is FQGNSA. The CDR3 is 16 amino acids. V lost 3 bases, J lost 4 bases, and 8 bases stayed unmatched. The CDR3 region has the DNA TGTGCCAGCAGCTTTCTGTGGGACAGTGTCACCGGGGAGCTGTTTTTT. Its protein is CASSFLWDSVTGELFF.

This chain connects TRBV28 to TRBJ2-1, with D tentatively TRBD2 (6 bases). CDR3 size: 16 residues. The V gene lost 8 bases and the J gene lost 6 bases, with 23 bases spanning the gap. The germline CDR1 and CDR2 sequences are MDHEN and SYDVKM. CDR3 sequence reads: CASLPGDREWSNEQFF. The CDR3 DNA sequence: TGTGCCAGCCTCCCGGGGGACCGGGAGTGGTCCAATGAGCAGTTCTTC.

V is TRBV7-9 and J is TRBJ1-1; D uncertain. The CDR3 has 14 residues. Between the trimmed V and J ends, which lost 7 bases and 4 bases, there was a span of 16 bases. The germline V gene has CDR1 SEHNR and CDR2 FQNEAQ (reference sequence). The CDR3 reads CASTLPGWGTEAFF. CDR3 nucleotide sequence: TGTGCCAGCACCCTACCTGGGTGGGGCACTGAAGCTTTCTTT.

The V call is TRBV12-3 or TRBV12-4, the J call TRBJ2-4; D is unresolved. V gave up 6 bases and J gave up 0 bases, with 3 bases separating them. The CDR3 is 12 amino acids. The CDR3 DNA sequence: TGTGCCAGCAGCATAGCCAAAAACATTCAGTACTTC. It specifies CASSIAKNIQYF.

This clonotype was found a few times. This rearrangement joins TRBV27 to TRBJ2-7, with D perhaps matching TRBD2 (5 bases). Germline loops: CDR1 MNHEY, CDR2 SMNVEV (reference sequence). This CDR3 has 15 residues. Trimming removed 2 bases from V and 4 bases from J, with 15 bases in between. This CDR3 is CASSLNTGVWYEQYF. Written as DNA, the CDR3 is TGTGCCAGCAGTTTAAATACCGGGGTTTGGTACGAGCAGTACTTC.

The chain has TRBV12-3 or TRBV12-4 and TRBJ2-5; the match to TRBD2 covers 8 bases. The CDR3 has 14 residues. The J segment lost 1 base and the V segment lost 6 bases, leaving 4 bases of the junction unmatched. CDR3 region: CASRQLAAQETQYF. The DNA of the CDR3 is TGTGCCAGCAGACAACTAGCGGCCCAAGAGACCCAGTACTTC.

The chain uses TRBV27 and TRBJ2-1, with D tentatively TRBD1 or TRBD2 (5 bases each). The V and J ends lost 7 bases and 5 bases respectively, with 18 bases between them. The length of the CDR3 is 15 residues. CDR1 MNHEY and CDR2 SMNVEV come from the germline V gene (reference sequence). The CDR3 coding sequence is TGTGCCAGCATCAGCGTGGGGGACCCCCACAATGAGCAGTTCTTC. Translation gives CASISVGDPHNEQFF.

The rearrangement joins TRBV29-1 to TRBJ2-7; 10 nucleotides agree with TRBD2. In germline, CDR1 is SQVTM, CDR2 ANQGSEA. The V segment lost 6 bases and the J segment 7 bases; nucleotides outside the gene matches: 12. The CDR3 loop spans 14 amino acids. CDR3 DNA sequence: TGCAGCGTGAGGGGGACTAGCGCTTCGCGGGAGCAGTACTTC. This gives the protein CSVRGTSASREQYF.

The CDR3 sequence is CSVKDRGQYNEQFF. The DNA for the CDR3 is TGCAGCGTGAAGGACAGGGGGCAGTACAATGAGCAGTTCTTC. This chain links TRBV29-1 with TRBJ2-1; 11 bases align to TRBD1. CDR1 SQVTM and CDR2 ANQGSEA come from the germline V gene. Trimming removed 6 bases from V and 4 bases from J; junction bases left unmatched: 5. This CDR3 is 14 amino acids long.

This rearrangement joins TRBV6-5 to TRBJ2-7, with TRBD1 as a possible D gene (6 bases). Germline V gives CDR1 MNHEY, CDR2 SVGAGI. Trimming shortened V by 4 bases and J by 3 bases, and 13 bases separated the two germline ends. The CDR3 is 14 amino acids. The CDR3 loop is CASSWGHSRYEQYF. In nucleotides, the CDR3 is TGTGCCAGCAGTTGGGGACACTCCCGCTACGAGCAGTACTTC.

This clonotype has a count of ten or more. The CDR3, as DNA: TGTGCCAGCAGTTTGCACAGGGGGCTCGAGCAGTACTTC. Translating it yields CASSLHRGLEQYF. The J gene is TRBJ2-7, the V gene TRBV28; 9 bases map to TRBD1. CDR1 is MDHEN, CDR2 SYDVKM, per germline. After removal of 3 bases from V and 6 bases from J, the junction contained 3 bases not matched to a gene. There are 13 residues in the CDR3.

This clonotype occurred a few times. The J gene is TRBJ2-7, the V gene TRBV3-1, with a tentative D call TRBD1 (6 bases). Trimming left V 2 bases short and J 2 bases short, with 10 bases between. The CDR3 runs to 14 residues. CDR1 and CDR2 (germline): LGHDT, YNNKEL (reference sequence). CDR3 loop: CASSQTTGPYEQYF. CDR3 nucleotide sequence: TGTGCCAGCAGCCAAACGACAGGTCCCTACGAGCAGTACTTC.

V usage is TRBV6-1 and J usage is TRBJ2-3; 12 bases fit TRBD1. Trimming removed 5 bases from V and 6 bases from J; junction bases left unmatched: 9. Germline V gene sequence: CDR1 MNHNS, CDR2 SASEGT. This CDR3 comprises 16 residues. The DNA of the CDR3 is TGTGCCAGCAGTAGAGGGGCGGGACAGGGGGCCGATACGCAGTATTTT. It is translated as CASSRGAGQGADTQYF.

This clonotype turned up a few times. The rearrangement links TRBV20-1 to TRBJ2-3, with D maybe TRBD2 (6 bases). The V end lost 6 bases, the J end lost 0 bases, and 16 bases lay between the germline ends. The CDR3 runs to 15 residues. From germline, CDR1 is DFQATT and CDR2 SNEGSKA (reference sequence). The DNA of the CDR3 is TGCAGTGCCTACGATAGCGGAGCTAGCACAGATACGCAGTATTTT. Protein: CSAYDSGASTDTQYF.